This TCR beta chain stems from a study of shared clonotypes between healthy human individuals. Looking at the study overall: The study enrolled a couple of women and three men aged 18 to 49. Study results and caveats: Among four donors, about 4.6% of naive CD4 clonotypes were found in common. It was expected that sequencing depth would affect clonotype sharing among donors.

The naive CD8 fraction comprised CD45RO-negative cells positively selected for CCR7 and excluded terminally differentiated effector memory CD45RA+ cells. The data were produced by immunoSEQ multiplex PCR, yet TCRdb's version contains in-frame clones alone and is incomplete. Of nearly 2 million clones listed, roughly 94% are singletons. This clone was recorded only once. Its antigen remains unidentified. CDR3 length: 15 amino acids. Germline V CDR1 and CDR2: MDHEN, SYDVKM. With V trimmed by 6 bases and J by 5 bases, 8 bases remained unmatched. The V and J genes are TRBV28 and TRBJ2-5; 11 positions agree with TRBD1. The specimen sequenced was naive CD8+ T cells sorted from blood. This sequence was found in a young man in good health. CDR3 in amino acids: CASSQGQGDGETQYF. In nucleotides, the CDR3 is TGTGCCAGCAGCCAGGGACAGGGGGATGGGGAGACCCAGTACTTC.